Listed below are T cell receptor beta chains from one sample, sequenced in a study of T cell responses to AZD1222 COVID-19 vaccine. Sequenced by immunoSEQ multiplex PCR; TCRdb stores in-frame clones only, minus some. The sample consists of approximately 120,000 clones, just over 90% of them appearing once. The sample was peripheral blood, taken on day 0 of AZD1222 vaccination. Receptors originate from an adult in good health. Both conserved end residues are part of each CDR3. A D gene is named only where the DNA matches it firmly.

TRBV9	-	TRBJ2-7	CASSRQSSYEQYF	TGTGCCAGCAGCCGGCAGAGCTCCTACGAGCAGTACTTC
TRBV7-6	-	TRBJ1-1	CASSVVDPVERSNTEAFF	TGTGCCAGCAGCGTGGTTGACCCGGTTGAGAGATCGAACACTGAAGCTTTCTTT
TRBV6-5	-	TRBJ2-7	CASSPDARGYEQYF	TGTGCCAGCAGCCCGGACGCCAGGGGCTACGAGCAGTACTTC
TRBV28	-	TRBJ1-5	CASSSRIGGNQPQHF	TGTGCCAGCAGTTCCCGGATCGGGGGCAATCAGCCCCAGCATTTT
TRBV14	TRBD2	TRBJ2-1	CASSQRLAEVYGNEQFF	TGTGCCAGCAGCCAAAGACTAGCGGAAGTATACGGGAATGAGCAGTTCTTC
TRBV24-1	TRBD2	TRBJ2-1	CATSDLSGIYNEQFF	TGTGCCACCAGTGATTTGAGCGGGATCTACAATGAGCAGTTCTTC
TRBV7-9	-	TRBJ2-2	CASSFTAVNTGELFF	TGTGCCAGCAGCTTTACGGCCGTTAACACCGGGGAGCTGTTTTTT
TRBV6-2/TRBV6-3	-	TRBJ2-5	CASSFRPPGETQYF	TGTGCCAGCAGTTTCCGACCCCCCGGGGAGACCCAGTACTTC
TRBV9	TRBD1	TRBJ1-2	CASSVTGGGGYTF	TGTGCCAGCAGCGTCACAGGGGGCGGAGGCTACACCTTC
TRBV18	TRBD1	TRBJ1-5	CASSTGTAVSNQPQHF	TGTGCCAGCTCAACTGGGACAGCAGTTAGCAATCAGCCCCAGCATTTT
TRBV2	-	TRBJ1-1	CASKGTSGAEAFF	TGTGCCAGCAAAGGGACCTCAGGGGCTGAAGCTTTCTTT
TRBV3-1/TRBV3-2	-	TRBJ1-5	CASSPFITGQPQHF	TGTGCCAGCAGCCCCTTTATAACGGGTCAGCCCCAGCATTTT
TRBV28	-	TRBJ2-1	CASIEGRADEQFF	TGTGCCAGCATCGAAGGTAGGGCTGATGAGCAGTTCTTC
TRBV24-1	-	TRBJ2-1	CATSGEPFYNEQFF	TGTGCCACCAGTGGAGAGCCCTTCTACAATGAGCAGTTCTTC